The 26 T cell receptor beta chains below come from one sample, sequenced in a study of technical replicates of blood from a handful of donors. Sequencing was performed with immunoSEQ multiplex PCR; in TCRdb, only in-frame clones are kept and a portion is missing. Counted here are around 97,000 clones, roughly 96% occurring once; the ten biggest clones make up around 0.35%. Material: T cells isolated from PBMCs. The receptors originated from a human donor in good health.

This sequence joins TRBV30 and TRBJ2-2; D gene unclear. The CDR3 spans 12 residues. The ends were cut back, 3 bases at V and 6 bases at J, with 8 bases in the middle. The V gene's germline CDR1 is GTSNPN and CDR2 SVGIG (reference sequence). The CDR3 DNA reads TGTGCCTGGAGGAAAGAGGCCGGGGAGCTGTTTTTT. Translation: CAWRKEAGELFF.

This clone was detected only once. CDR3 bases: TGTGCCACGACCAGACTAGCTGGGTCGGGGGAGCAGTACTTC. It is translated as CATTRLAGSGEQYF. J is TRBJ2-7 and V is TRBV19; 7 bases are a match to TRBD2. This CDR3 region has 14 residues. J gave up 7 bases and V 10 bases, and 16 bases lay outside the gene matches. Germline V gene data show CDR1 as LNHDA and CDR2 as SQIVND (reference sequence).

The CDR3 DNA reads as TGTGCCAGCAGTTTCCTCGAGTCCCACTCCTACGAGCAGTACTTC. Translating it yields CASSFLESHSYEQYF. The V call is TRBV2, the J call TRBJ2-7, with D uncertain. The germline V and J ends were trimmed by 5 bases and 0 bases, with 14 bases remaining between them. Per the germline V gene, CDR1 is SNHLY and CDR2 is FYNNEI. This CDR3 comprises 15 residues.

In DNA form, the CDR3 reads TGTGCCAGCAGCTCAGCAGACAGGGCGTTTAATCAGCCCCAGCATTTT. Protein: CASSSADRAFNQPQHF. The chain links TRBV7-9 to TRBJ1-5, with 7 bases identical to TRBD1. Germline V lookup: CDR1 SEHNR, CDR2 FQNEAQ (reference sequence). The CDR3 has 16 residues. Trimming cost V 4 bases and J 4 bases; bases outside gene matches: 10.

This chain connects TRBV28 to TRBJ2-7; TRBD2 is a possible D gene (5 bases). The ends were cut back, 6 bases at V and 2 bases at J, with 11 bases in the middle. CDR3 length: 13 residues. Germline CDR1 is MDHEN and CDR2 is SYDVKM. In DNA, the CDR3 is TGTGCCAGCAGCCCGGCCGGGACCTACGAGCAGTACTTC. It translates to CASSPAGTYEQYF.

The chain recombines TRBV4-1 with TRBJ2-2; D ambiguous. The CDR3 runs 15 residues. Germline CDR1 and CDR2: MGHRA and YSYEKL. Trimming cost V 4 bases and J 0 bases, with 9 bases left between them. CDR3 sequence reads: CASSPRSPNTGELFF. The DNA for the CDR3 is TGCGCCAGCAGCCCTCGTAGCCCGAACACCGGGGAGCTGTTTTTT.

The chain recombines TRBV4-3 with TRBJ2-1; 9 nucleotides match TRBD2. From germline, CDR1 is LGHNA and CDR2 YSLEER. V lost 0 bases and J lost 2; bases outside the gene matches: 5. This CDR3 is 17 amino acids long. The CDR3 nucleotides are TGCGCCAGCAGCCAAGATCACCTAGCGGGGCCCTACAATGAGCAGTTCTTC. It is translated as CASSQDHLAGPYNEQFF.

The chain couples TRBV2 to TRBJ1-3; D is unresolved. CDR3 length: 13 residues. CDR1 is SNHLY and CDR2 is FYNNEI in the germline V gene. Trimming removed 8 bases from V and 0 bases from J, with 8 bases in between. The CDR3 is CASAQNSGNTIYF. The CDR3 DNA reads as TGTGCCAGCGCCCAGAACTCTGGAAACACCATATATTTT.

The V call is TRBV11-2, the J call TRBJ1-1, with a weak D call TRBD1 (6 bases). The germline V gene has CDR1 SGHAT and CDR2 FQNNGV. This CDR3 spans 12 amino acids. V was trimmed by 3 bases and J by 6 bases, leaving 8 bases between them. CDR3 nucleotide sequence: TGTGCCAGCAGCTTCAGGGGACCTGAAGCTTTCTTT. Translation gives CASSFRGPEAFF.

The rearrangement joins TRBV9 to TRBJ2-7, with D possibly matching TRBD2 (7 bases). CDR1 and CDR2 from the germline V gene are SGDLS and YYNGEE. This CDR3 spans 16 amino acids. Trimming took 0 bases from V and 5 from J, leaving 18 bases between them. CDR3 loop: CASSVDWGRERDEQYF. Written as DNA, the CDR3 is TGTGCCAGCAGCGTAGATTGGGGGCGGGAGCGTGACGAGCAGTACTTC.

The V gene is TRBV10-1, the J gene TRBJ1-1, with D unresolved. CDR3 length: 13 residues. Trimming took 9 bases from V and 5 from J, leaving 16 bases between them. Germline V lookup: CDR1 WNHNN, CDR2 SYGVQD (reference sequence). The CDR3 spells CASPRGVRTEAFF. CDR3 nucleotides: TGCGCCAGTCCGCGAGGAGTAAGGACTGAAGCTTTCTTT.

This chain links TRBV4-1 with TRBJ1-5, with D possibly being TRBD1 (5 bases). CDR3 length equals 17 residues. Germline V gene data show CDR1 as MGHRA and CDR2 as YSYEKL. V gave up 0 bases and J gave up 4 bases, with 16 bases separating them. This chain's CDR3 is CASSQDSGFVENQPQHF. The CDR3, as DNA: TGCGCCAGCAGCCAAGATTCAGGGTTCGTCGAAAATCAGCCCCAGCATTTT.

The chain is built from TRBV4-3 and TRBJ1-4, with 8 bases matching TRBD1. CDR1 and CDR2 (germline): LGHNA, YSLEER. This CDR3 is 15 amino acids long. V trimming: 4 bases; J trimming: 4 bases; junction bases outside the gene matches: 5. CDR3 amino acids: CASSPDGQGNEKLFF. The DNA for the CDR3 is TGCGCCAGCAGCCCCGACGGACAGGGTAATGAAAAACTGTTTTTT.

The rearrangement links TRBV28 to TRBJ2-1; a weak D match, TRBD2 (5 bases). The CDR3 consists of 16 residues. Trimming shortened V by 6 bases and J by 2 bases, and 17 bases separated the two germline ends. Germline V lookup: CDR1 MDHEN, CDR2 SYDVKM. CDR3 nucleotide sequence: TGTGCCAGCAGCTTCTTGGAGGATAGCCCCTACAATGAGCAGTTCTTC. Translation gives CASSFLEDSPYNEQFF.

CDR3 DNA sequence: TGTGCCTGCGCGGCGGGGCACACCGGGGAGCTGTTTTTT. It codes for CACAAGHTGELFF. This sequence joins TRBV30 and TRBJ2-2, with D possibly being TRBD2 (6 bases). Germline-derived CDR1 and CDR2 are GTSNPN and SVGIG (reference sequence). The CDR3 length is 13 residues. V lost 6 bases and J lost 3, with 11 bases in between.

J is TRBJ2-5 and V is TRBV19; weak D call: TRBD2 (6 bases). Deletions cut 6 bases from V and 2 bases from J, with 22 bases between. Per germline, CDR1 LNHDA and CDR2 SQIVND (reference sequence). This CDR3 is 17 amino acids long. The CDR3 loop reads CASSRAEIGGRQETQYF. The CDR3 region has the DNA TGTGCCAGTAGCCGGGCAGAGATTGGAGGGCGGCAAGAGACCCAGTACTTC.

J is TRBJ2-1 and V is TRBV7-2; 11 nucleotides match TRBD1. Germline trimming cut 2 bases from V and 4 bases from J; bases unmatched to any gene: 7. CDR1 and CDR2 (germline): SGHTA, FQGNSA. This CDR3 region has 17 residues. The CDR3 DNA follows: TGTGCCAGCAGCTTATACCCGGGACAGGGGGGATACAATGAGCAGTTCTTC. It is translated as CASSLYPGQGGYNEQFF.

The genes are TRBV5-1 and TRBJ2-3, with 8 bases matching TRBD2. Germline V gives CDR1 SGHRS, CDR2 YFSETQ. J gave up 3 bases and V 4 bases, and 10 bases lay outside the gene matches. This CDR3 region has 16 residues. The DNA for the CDR3 is TGCGCCAGCAGCGCCCCACTAGCGGCCGTTACAGATACGCAGTATTTT. This codes for CASSAPLAAVTDTQYF.

The chain carries TRBV6-4 and TRBJ2-3, with 8 bases fitting TRBD2. CDR1 is MRHNA, CDR2 SNTAGT, per germline. The CDR3 covers 16 residues. V lost 4 bases and J lost 0; bases outside the gene matches: 6. CDR3 in DNA: TGTGCCAGCAGTGTAACTAGCGGCACTAGCACAGATACGCAGTATTTT. Translating gives CASSVTSGTSTDTQYF.

This clone appeared a single time. The CDR3 here is CASRQGQGTDTQYF. The CDR3 DNA follows: TGCGCCAGCAGGCAGGGACAGGGGACAGATACGCAGTATTTT. This sequence joins TRBV5-1 and TRBJ2-3, with 10 nucleotides matching TRBD1. The CDR3 is made up of 14 amino acids. The junction had 3 bases not matched to a gene; V was cut back by 5 bases and J by 3 bases. CDR1 SGHRS and CDR2 YFSETQ come from the germline V gene. The full variable domain, completed using reference TRBV5-1 and TRBJ2-3, is KAGVTQTPRYLIKTRGQQVTLSCSPISGHRSVSWYQQTPGQGLQFLFEYFSETQRNKGNFPGRFSGRQFSNSRSEMNVSTLELGDSALYLCASRQGQGTDTQYFGPGTRLTVL.

V gene TRBV28 combines with J gene TRBJ2-1; a possible D gene is TRBD1 (6 bases). Germline V lookup: CDR1 MDHEN, CDR2 SYDVKM. The CDR3 runs to 13 residues. Trimming took 3 bases from V and 7 from J, leaving 10 bases between them. DNA for the CDR3: TGTGCCAGCAGTTTGTGGACAGCTAATGAGCAGTTCTTC. It yields the protein CASSLWTANEQFF. Filled out from reference TRBV28 and TRBJ2-1, the complete variable domain reads DVKVTQSSRYLVKRTGEKVFLECVQDMDHENMFWYRQDPGLGLRLIYFSYDVKMKEKGDIPEGYSVSREKKERFSLILESASTNQTSMYLCASSLWTANEQFFGPGTRLTVL.

This clone was observed a single time. The chain combines TRBV29-1 with TRBJ1-3, with a tentative D call TRBD1 (5 bases). Germline V CDR1 and CDR2: SQVTM, ANQGSEA. The V gene lost 6 bases and the J gene lost 0 bases, with 15 bases spanning the gap. This CDR3 comprises 15 residues. The CDR3 region has the DNA TGCAGCGTGGGGCCCATAGGGCTCTCTGGAAACACCATATATTTT. Translating gives CSVGPIGLSGNTIYF.

This rearrangement joins TRBV28 to TRBJ2-3, with 10 bases lining up with TRBD2. The germline V gene has CDR1 MDHEN and CDR2 SYDVKM. J was trimmed by 1 base and V by 6 bases; bases with no gene match: 13. CDR3 length: 18 amino acids. The CDR3 reads CASSRSGTSVWGTDTQYF. The CDR3 nucleotides read TGTGCCAGCAGCCGATCCGGGACTAGCGTCTGGGGCACAGATACGCAGTATTTT. Combining the CDR3 with reference TRBV28 and TRBJ2-3 gives the whole variable domain DVKVTQSSRYLVKRTGEKVFLECVQDMDHENMFWYRQDPGLGLRLIYFSYDVKMKEKGDIPEGYSVSREKKERFSLILESASTNQTSMYLCASSRSGTSVWGTDTQYFGPGTRLTVL.

The rearrangement joins TRBV4-1 to TRBJ2-7; 10 bases align to TRBD2. The germline gives CDR1 MGHRA, CDR2 YSYEKL. CDR3 length: 18 amino acids. The V gene end was trimmed by 0 bases and the J gene end by 3 bases; junction bases not matched to a gene: 11. The CDR3 sequence: CASSQDLLDLAGVYEQYF. CDR3 bases: TGCGCCAGCAGCCAAGATCTCCTCGATCTAGCGGGAGTCTACGAGCAGTACTTC.

This clone showed up just a few times. The chain uses TRBV6-1 and TRBJ1-1, with 8 nucleotides matching TRBD1. Germline lookup yields CDR1 MNHNS and CDR2 SASEGT. There are 15 residues in the CDR3. The V segment lost 3 bases and the J segment 4 bases; nucleotides outside the gene matches: 7. In DNA form, the CDR3 reads TGTGCCAGCAGTGATAAGGCAGGGGGCCTCACTGAAGCTTTCTTT. This codes for CASSDKAGGLTEAFF.

The chain joins TRBV5-4 to TRBJ1-2; 11 bases align to TRBD1. V trimming: 3 bases; J trimming: 5 bases; junction bases outside the gene matches: 0. Per germline, CDR1 SGHNT and CDR2 YYREEE (reference sequence). The CDR3 totals 13 residues. The CDR3 loop is CASSWDRGYGYTF. The CDR3 DNA reads as TGTGCCAGCAGCTGGGACAGGGGGTATGGCTACACCTTC.